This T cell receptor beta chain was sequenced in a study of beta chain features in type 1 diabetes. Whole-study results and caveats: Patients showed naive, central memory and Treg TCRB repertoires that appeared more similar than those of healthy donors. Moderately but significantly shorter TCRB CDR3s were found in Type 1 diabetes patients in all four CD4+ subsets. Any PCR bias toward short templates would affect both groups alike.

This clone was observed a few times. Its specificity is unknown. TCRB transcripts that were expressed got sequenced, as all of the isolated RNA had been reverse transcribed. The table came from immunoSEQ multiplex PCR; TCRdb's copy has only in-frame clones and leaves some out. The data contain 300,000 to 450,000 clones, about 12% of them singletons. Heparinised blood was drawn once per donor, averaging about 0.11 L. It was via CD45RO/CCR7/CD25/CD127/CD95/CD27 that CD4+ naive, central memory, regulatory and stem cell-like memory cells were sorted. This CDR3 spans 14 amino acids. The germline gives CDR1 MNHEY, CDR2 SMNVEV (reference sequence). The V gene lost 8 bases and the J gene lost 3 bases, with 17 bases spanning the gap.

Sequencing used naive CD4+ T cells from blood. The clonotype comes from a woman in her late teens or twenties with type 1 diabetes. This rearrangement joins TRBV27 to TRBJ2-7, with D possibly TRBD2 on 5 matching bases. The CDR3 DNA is TGTGCCAGCGGAGGACCGAATGGGATCTACGAGCAGTACTTC. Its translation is CASGGPNGIYEQYF.